This T cell receptor beta chain was documented in a study of shared clonotypes between healthy human individuals. This clone was seen a few times. Its antigen is still unknown. The CDR3 sequence is 13 residues long. Per the germline V gene, CDR1 is LGHNA and CDR2 is YNFKEQ. V was clipped by 4 bases and J by 4 bases, with 8 bases between them. Study results and limitations: Donor scarcity curtailed the genetic and exposure-history diversity represented herein.

The method was immunoSEQ multiplex PCR; TCRdb's version includes in-frame clones alone and lacks a portion of them. This repertoire shows about 490,000 clones, about 79% found once; its top ten account for about an eighth. Healthy and HIV-negative, the adult donors had no recent acute infections or vaccinations. Sequenced: PBMCs. This clonotype was sampled from a woman between 40 and 55 years old in good health. Some clones in this sample may be carry-over from other donors' samples. This rearrangement joins TRBV4-2 to TRBJ2-1; D gene unclear. The CDR3 region is CASSPGVYNEQFF. CDR3 sequence (DNA): TGTGCCAGCAGCCCAGGAGTATACAATGAGCAGTTCTTC.